Each of the 21 T cell receptor beta chains below was sequenced from the same sample in a study of blood T cells in healthy people across ages. Using a J-beta primer mix together with a sample-barcoded 5' primer, a second PCR was run for about 7 to 12 cycles. One entry per CDR3 protein results from TCRdb running MiXCR on the 5' RACE reads. The table includes fewer than 900,000 distinct CDR3 sequences, approximately 35% detected once. Material: blood. These receptors all come from a young man in good health.

Regarding this clonotype: A read error is likely, as this CDR3 ends without the conserved phenylalanine or tryptophan. The chain recombines TRBV6-2 or TRBV6-3 with TRBJ2-5; D gene ambiguous. Looked up from germline, CDR1 is MNHEY and CDR2 is SVGEGT. The CDR3 sequence is 16 residues long. Between the trimmed V and J ends, which lost 6 bases and 1 base, there was a span of 18 bases. CDR3 nucleotide sequence: TGTGCCAGCAGGAACCATACTCCATTGGGCCAAGAGACCCAGTACTTA. This codes for CASRNHTPLGQETQYL.

V gene TRBV4-1 combines with J gene TRBJ2-5; no clear D gene. V was trimmed by 2 bases and J by 4 bases, leaving 8 bases between them. Germline V CDR1 and CDR2: MGHRA, YSYEKL. The CDR3 runs 13 residues. The CDR3 nucleotides read TGCGCCAGCAGCCAAAGGACCTCAGAGACCCAGTACTTC. Translating it yields CASSQRTSETQYF.

This clonotype was detected only a few times. The chain couples TRBV29-1 to TRBJ2-1; unclear D gene. The CDR3 is 13 residues long. Germline CDR1 reads SQVTM; CDR2 reads ANQGSEA. V was trimmed by 4 bases and J by 6 bases, leaving 13 bases between them. As DNA, the CDR3 is TGCAGCGTTGCTCGGGTTTTAGGCAATGAGCAGTTCTTC. This gives the protein CSVARVLGNEQFF.

The gene calls are TRBV12-3 or TRBV12-4 and TRBJ2-5; TRBD1 agrees at 7 bases. The CDR3 totals 14 residues. V lost 5 bases, J lost 5 bases, and 8 bases stayed unmatched. CDR3 region: CASSKGRGSETQYF. The CDR3 DNA follows: TGTGCCAGCAGTAAGGGCAGGGGGTCGGAGACCCAGTACTTC.

At least ten counts were recorded for this clonotype. The CDR3 spells CASSLGVKDPTNYGYTF. The CDR3 DNA reads TGTGCCAGCAGCTTGGGGGTAAAGGATCCCACTAACTATGGCTACACCTTC. The rearrangement joins TRBV5-5 to TRBJ1-2, with D unresolved. The V end was cut by 0 bases, the J end by 0 bases, with 15 bases between. From germline, CDR1 is SGHKS and CDR2 YYEKEE (reference sequence). The CDR3 has 17 residues.

The chain couples TRBV30 to TRBJ2-1; a possible D gene is TRBD2 (5 bases). This CDR3 is built from 14 residues. Germline CDR1 reads GTSNPN; CDR2 reads SVGIG (reference sequence). V shed 3 bases and J shed 0 bases, with 9 bases lying between them. CDR3 sequence reads: CAWRVGSSYNEQFF. The CDR3 coding sequence is TGTGCCTGGAGAGTGGGGAGCTCCTACAATGAGCAGTTCTTC.

This clonotype was detected only a few times. The CDR3 nucleotides are TGTGCCGTAGCGGGCCCCGACGGTGAGCAGTTCTTC. Its protein is CAVAGPDGEQFF. The chain carries TRBV28 and TRBJ2-1; 7 bases fit TRBD2. V lost 11 bases, J lost 9 bases, and 10 bases stayed unmatched. CDR1 and CDR2 (germline): MDHEN, SYDVKM. This CDR3 comprises 12 residues.

This clonotype has more than one count but fewer than ten. CDR3 sequence (DNA): TGTGCCAGTAGAACGACAGACCCGAACACTGAAGCTTTCTTT. Amino acid sequence: CASRTTDPNTEAFF. The chain joins TRBV19 to TRBJ1-1; possibly TRBD1 for D (5 bases). The CDR3 totals 14 residues. The V gene's germline CDR1 is LNHDA and CDR2 SQIVND (reference sequence). Trimming left V 6 bases short and J 1 base short, with 12 bases between.

In its sample, this clonotype was seen many times. The V and J genes are TRBV20-1 and TRBJ2-5; tentatively, D is TRBD2 (6 bases). The V end was cut by 6 bases, the J end by 2 bases, with 13 bases between. This CDR3 comprises 13 residues. Germline V lookup: CDR1 DFQATT, CDR2 SNEGSKA (reference sequence). This CDR3 reads CSANIGGQETQYF. The CDR3 bases are TGCAGTGCAAACATAGGAGGGCAAGAGACCCAGTACTTC.

This chain connects TRBV30 to TRBJ1-2, with D tentatively TRBD1 (5 bases). The V end lost 4 bases, the J end lost 4 bases, and 19 bases lay between the germline ends. Per the germline V gene, CDR1 is GTSNPN and CDR2 is SVGIG (reference sequence). The CDR3 extends over 15 amino acids. CDR3: CAWKKGDRLLYGYTF. CDR3 nucleotide sequence: TGTGCCTGGAAAAAGGGAGACAGACTCCTCTATGGCTACACCTTC. The full variable domain, rest sourced from reference TRBV30 and TRBJ1-2, is SQTIHQWPATLVQPVGSPLSLECTVEGTSNPNLYWYRQAAGRGLQLLFYSVGIGQISSEVPQNLSASRPQDRQFILSSKKLLLSDSGFYLCAWKKGDRLLYGYTFGSGTRLTVV.

Concerning this clonotype: The junction does not match germline at one end; this may be a read error. V is TRBV7-9 and J is TRBJ2-5; no reliable D call. The germline V gene encodes CDR1 SEHNR and CDR2 FQNEAQ (reference sequence). CDR3 length: 12 amino acids. The CDR3 DNA is TGTACCAGCAGCGCAACGTTAGAGACCCAGTACTTC. Its protein product is CTSSATLETQYF.

This clonotype was detected many times. This rearrangement joins TRBV6-6 to TRBJ2-7; D may be TRBD1 (6 bases). From germline, CDR1 is MNHNY and CDR2 SVGAGI (reference sequence). V gave up 6 bases and J gave up 0 bases, with 9 bases separating them. The length of the CDR3 is 13 residues. The CDR3 DNA sequence: TGTGCCAGCAGCCGACAGGACTCCTACGAGCAGTACTTC. Translation gives CASSRQDSYEQYF.

This chain uses TRBV6-2 or TRBV6-3 with TRBJ2-1; no reliable D call. The ends were cut back, 6 bases at V and 7 bases at J, with 10 bases in the middle. The CDR3 is made up of 12 amino acids. Germline V gene sequence: CDR1 MNHEY, CDR2 SVGEGT. The CDR3 coding sequence is TGTGCCAGCAGAGTGAGTGGGAATGAGCAGTTCTTC. Protein sequence: CASRVSGNEQFF.

V is TRBV6-5 and J is TRBJ1-1, with 7 positions matching TRBD1. Trimming took 5 bases from V and 6 from J; bases not matched to a gene: 6. The CDR3 runs 13 residues. CDR1 is MNHEY and CDR2 is SVGAGI in the germline V gene. CDR3 bases: TGTGCCAGCAGTCCCGGGACAGAAGCTGAAGCTTTCTTT. Translation gives CASSPGTEAEAFF.

This chain connects TRBV9 to TRBJ2-1; D possibly corresponds to TRBD2 (5 bases). V shed 0 bases and J shed 2 bases, with 18 bases lying between them. The CDR3 is made up of 18 amino acids. CDR1 is SGDLS and CDR2 is YYNGEE in the germline V gene. The chain's CDR3 is CASSVERTASSAYNEQFF. The CDR3 DNA is TGTGCCAGCAGCGTAGAGCGGACGGCTTCCTCCGCCTACAATGAGCAGTTCTTC.

The chain uses TRBV4-1 and TRBJ1-6; D gene unclear. The V end lost 0 bases, the J end lost 0 bases, and 6 bases lay between the germline ends. CDR3 length: 16 amino acids. From germline, CDR1 is MGHRA and CDR2 YSYEKL. The CDR3 region is CASSQDPSSYNSPLHF. Written as DNA, the CDR3 is TGCGCCAGCAGCCAAGACCCGAGCTCCTATAATTCACCCCTCCACTTT.

The rearrangement joins TRBV6-6 to TRBJ1-5, with 9 bases aligning to TRBD1. The V gene's germline CDR1 is MNHNY and CDR2 SVGAGI (reference sequence). The CDR3 spans 15 residues. V shed 6 bases and J 5 bases; nucleotides not matched to a gene: 8. The chain's CDR3 is CASSPGTGPHQPQHF. CDR3 nucleotides: TGTGCCAGCAGCCCCGGGACAGGGCCGCATCAGCCCCAGCATTTT.

This chain uses TRBV2 with TRBJ2-2; D might be TRBD1 (5 bases). V was shortened by 6 bases and J by 0 bases, with 11 bases between the two germline ends. The length of the CDR3 is 15 residues. Germline CDR1 reads SNHLY; CDR2 reads FYNNEI. DNA of the CDR3: TGTGCCAGCAGCCCGACAGTCGCGAACACCGGGGAGCTGTTTTTT. It encodes CASSPTVANTGELFF.

The chain joins TRBV5-1 to TRBJ1-1; TRBD1 aligns across 8 bases. The junction had 9 bases not matched to a gene; V was cut back by 4 bases and J by 10 bases. In germline, CDR1 is SGHRS, CDR2 YFSETQ. CDR3 size: 13 residues. The CDR3 DNA is TGCGCCAGCAGCCCGGACAGGGTAGGGATAGCTTTCTTT. Amino acids: CASSPDRVGIAFF.

This clonotype has more than one count but fewer than ten. The chain is built from TRBV12-3 or TRBV12-4 and TRBJ1-2; no clear D. The ends were cut back, 3 bases at V and 8 bases at J, with 13 bases in the middle. The CDR3 extends over 13 amino acids. The CDR3 loop is CASSLGMAGGYTF. The CDR3 DNA reads TGTGCCAGCAGTTTGGGGATGGCAGGCGGCTACACCTTC.

The chain carries TRBV7-2 and TRBJ1-5; 7 bases align to TRBD1. This CDR3 region has 12 residues. Germline V CDR1 and CDR2: SGHTA, FQGNSA. Unmatched junction bases numbered 6, after V lost 4 bases and J lost 12 bases. The CDR3 DNA sequence: TGTGCCAGCAGCTCCGGGACAGTCCTCCAGCATTTT. Its translation is CASSSGTVLQHF.